This TCR beta chain was documented in a study of blood T cell repertoires in COVID-19. This clone was recorded only once. The junction departs from germline at one end; a sequencing error may be responsible. Assay: immunoSEQ multiplex PCR; the TCRdb copy retains only in-frame clones and omits some. The table records 70,000 or so clones, 65% to 90% of them present only once. Germline loops: CDR1 SGHTA, CDR2 FQGNSA. The CDR3 contains 11 residues. The V call is TRBV7-2, the J call TRBJ1-2; 7 bases fit TRBD1. The receptor comes from a woman aged 60-70 years with acute or convalescent COVID-19. Material for sequencing was peripheral blood. The CDR3, as DNA: TGTGCCAGCAGCTTTGACAGGGTAGTCTCCTTC. Protein product: CASSFDRVVSF.